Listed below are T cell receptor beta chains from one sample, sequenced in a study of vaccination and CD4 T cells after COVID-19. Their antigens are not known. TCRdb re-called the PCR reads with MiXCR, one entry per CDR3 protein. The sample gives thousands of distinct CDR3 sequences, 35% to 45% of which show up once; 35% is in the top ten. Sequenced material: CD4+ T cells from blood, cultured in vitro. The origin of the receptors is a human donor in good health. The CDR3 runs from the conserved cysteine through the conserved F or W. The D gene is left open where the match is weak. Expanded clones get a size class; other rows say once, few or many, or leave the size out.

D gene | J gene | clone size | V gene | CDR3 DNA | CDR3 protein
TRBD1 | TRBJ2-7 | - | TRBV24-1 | TGTGCCACCAGTGATGCCAGGGGGAGTGAGAACGAGCAGTACTTC | CATSDARGSENEQYF
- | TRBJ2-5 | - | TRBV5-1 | TGCGCCAGCAGCTTGGAAGGGTCCCAAGAGACCCAGTACTTC | CASSLEGSQETQYF
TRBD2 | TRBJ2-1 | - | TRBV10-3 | TGTGCCATCCAGGCGGGAGGGCCATACAATGAGCAGTTCTTC | CAIQAGGPYNEQFF
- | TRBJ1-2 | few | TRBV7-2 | TGTGCCAGCAGCCCTACAAGGGGGGCGGTTGGCTACACCTTC | CASSPTRGAVGYTF
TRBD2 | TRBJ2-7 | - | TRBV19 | TGTGCCAGTACCCCTTCGGGGGGTGGCTCCTACGAGCAGTACTTC | CASTPSGGGSYEQYF
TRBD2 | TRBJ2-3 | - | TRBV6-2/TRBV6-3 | TGTGCCAGCAGACCCCGACTAGCGGGAGTCTCAGATACGCAGTATTTT | CASRPRLAGVSDTQYF
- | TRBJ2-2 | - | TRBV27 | TGTGCAGCACGGACTCTAGAGACCACCGGGGAGCTGTTTTTT | CAARTLETTGELFF
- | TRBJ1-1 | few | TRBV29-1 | TGCAGCGTATCCAGCTTGGCCACTGAAGCTTTCTTT | CSVSSLATEAFF
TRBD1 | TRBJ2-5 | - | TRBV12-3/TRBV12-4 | TGTGCCAGCAGTTTGGCGGGACAGGGGCAAGAGACCCAGTACTTC | CASSLAGQGQETQYF
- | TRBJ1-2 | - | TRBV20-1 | TGCAGTGCTGGTTCTCAGGGCACTAAGGGCGGCTATGGCTACACCTTC | CSAGSQGTKGGYGYTF
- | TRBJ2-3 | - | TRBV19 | TGTGCCAGTAGTACTCACAGGGAATCAGATACGCAGTATTTT | CASSTHRESDTQYF
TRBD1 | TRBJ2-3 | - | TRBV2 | TGTGCCAGCAGGGGGACAGGCACAGATACGCAGTATTTT | CASRGTGTDTQYF
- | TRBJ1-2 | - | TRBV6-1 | TGTGCCAGCAGCACCGGGACGGGAGGCTACACCTTC | CASSTGTGGYTF
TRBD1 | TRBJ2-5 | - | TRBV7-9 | TGTGCCAGCAGCCCCCAGGGGGCCGCAGAGACCCAGTACTTC | CASSPQGAAETQYF
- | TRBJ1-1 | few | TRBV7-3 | TGTGCCAGCAGCTCACAGGGCATCACTGAAGCTTTCTTT | CASSSQGITEAFF
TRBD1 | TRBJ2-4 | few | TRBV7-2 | TGTGCCAGCAGCGAGAGGACAGGGTCCCAGTACTTC | CASSERTGSQYF
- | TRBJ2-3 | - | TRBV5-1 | TGCGCCAGCAGCGCGCTCGGGAGAGGAGGCACAGATACGCAGTATTTT | CASSALGRGGTDTQYF
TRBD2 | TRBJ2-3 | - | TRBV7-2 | TGTGCCAGCAGCTTAGGGGAGTCGGCTTTAGCGGGGCTGAGCACAGATACGCAGTATTTT | CASSLGESALAGLSTDTQYF
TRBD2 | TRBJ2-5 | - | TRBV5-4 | TGTGCCAGCAGTCCTCGGGGGGGAGAGACCCAGTACTTC | CASSPRGGETQYF
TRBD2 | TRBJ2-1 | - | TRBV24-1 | TGTGCCACCAGTGATTTGAGTCGGGGGGACTCCTACAATGAGCAGTTCTTC | CATSDLSRGDSYNEQFF
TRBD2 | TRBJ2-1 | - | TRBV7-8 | TGTGCCAGCAGCCTTCTTCGGGGGGGTGCGGGTGAGCAGTTCTTC | CASSLLRGGAGEQFF
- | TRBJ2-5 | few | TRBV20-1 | TGCAGTGGTCTCCAGGGGAAAGAGACCCAGTACTTC | CSGLQGKETQYF
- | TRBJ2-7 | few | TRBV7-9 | TGTGCCAGCAGCTTTGAAGGGGCGAACTACGAGCAGTACTTC | CASSFEGANYEQYF
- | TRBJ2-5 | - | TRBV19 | TGTGCCAGTAGTAGTCGAGCACGCCAGGAGACCCAGTACTTC | CASSSRARQETQYF
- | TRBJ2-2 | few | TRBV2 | TGTGCCAGCAGGACCGGGGAGCTGTTTTTT | CASRTGELFF
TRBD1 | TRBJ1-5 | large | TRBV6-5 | TGTGCCAGCAGATACACAGGGGGCTTTAATCAGCCCCAGCATTTT | CASRYTGGFNQPQHF
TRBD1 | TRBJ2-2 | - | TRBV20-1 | TGCAGTGCTAGAGGGCAGGGGGCGGTCAACACCGGGGAGCTGTTTTTT | CSARGQGAVNTGELFF
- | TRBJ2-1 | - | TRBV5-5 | TGTGCCAGCAGCTTGGTAGGGAATCTTTACAATGAGCAGTTCTTC | CASSLVGNLYNEQFF
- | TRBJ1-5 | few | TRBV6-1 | TGTGCCAGCAGTGATCGACAGTATCAGCCCCAGCATTTT | CASSDRQYQPQHF
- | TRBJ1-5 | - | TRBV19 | TGTGCCAGTAGTATAGGGGATTGTCAGCCCCAGCATTTT | CASSIGDCQPQHF
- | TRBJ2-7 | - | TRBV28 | TGTGCCAGCACCTCGCTCCTACGCGACAAAACGGGGTACGAGCAGTACTTC | CASTSLLRDKTGYEQYF
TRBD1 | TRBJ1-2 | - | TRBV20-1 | TGCAGTGCTGAGGACAGGAAGGGCTATGGCTACACCTTC | CSAEDRKGYGYTF
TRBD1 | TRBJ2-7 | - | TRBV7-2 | TGCGCCAGCAGCCAAGAGGGGCAGGGGGCCTACGAGCAGTACTTC | CASSQEGQGAYEQYF
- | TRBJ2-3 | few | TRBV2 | TGTGCCAGCAGTGAAGGACAGTACACAGATACGCAGTATTTT | CASSEGQYTDTQYF
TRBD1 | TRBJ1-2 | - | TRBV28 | TGTGCCAGCAGCGACAGGGGCTATGGCTACACCTTC | CASSDRGYGYTF
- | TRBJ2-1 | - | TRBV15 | TGTGCCACCGCACGGGGGGCTTACAATGAGCAGTTCTTC | CATARGAYNEQFF
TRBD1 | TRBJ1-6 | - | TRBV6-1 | TGTGCCAGCAGTGCTCTCTCCGGACAGGGCTCTGGATCACCCCTCCACTTT | CASSALSGQGSGSPLHF
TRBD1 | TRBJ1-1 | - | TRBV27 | TGTGCCTGCGGAAGATGGGACAGGGCGAACACTGAAGCTTTCTTT | CACGRWDRANTEAFF
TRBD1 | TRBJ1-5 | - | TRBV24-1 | TGTGCCACCAGTGATCAAGGACAGGGGGAGATGCCCCAGCATTTT | CATSDQGQGEMPQHF
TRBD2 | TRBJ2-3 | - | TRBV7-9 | TGTGCCAGCAGCTTTGGGACTAATATAGGGACCCCAAGCACAGATACGCAGTATTTT | CASSFGTNIGTPSTDTQYF
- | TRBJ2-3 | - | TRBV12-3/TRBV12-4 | TGTGCCAGCAGTTCGCGCCTAGGAACGCAGTATTTT | CASSSRLGTQYF
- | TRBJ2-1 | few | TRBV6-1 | TGTGCCAACGCAGGGGGGCCTTACAATGAGCAGTTCTTC | CANAGGPYNEQFF
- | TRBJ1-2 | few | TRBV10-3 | TGTGCCATCGATGGGCAGAACTATGGCTACACCTTC | CAIDGQNYGYTF
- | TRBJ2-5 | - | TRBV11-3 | TGTGCCAGCAGCTTAACAGGCCCAGAGACCCAGTACTTC | CASSLTGPETQYF
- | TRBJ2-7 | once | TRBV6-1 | TGTGCCAGCAGTATGACCCCTTTATACGAGCAGTACTTC | CASSMTPLYEQYF
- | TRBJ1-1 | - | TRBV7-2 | TGTGCCAGCAGCTTTGATATGGGGATGGAAGCTTTCTTT | CASSFDMGMEAFF
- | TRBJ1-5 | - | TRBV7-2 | TGTGCCAGCAGCTTAAGTAGCAATCAGCCCCAGCATTTT | CASSLSSNQPQHF
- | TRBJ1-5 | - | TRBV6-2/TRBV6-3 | TGTGCCAGCAGTTTGTGGCAGGGGCTTCAGCCCCAGCATTTT | CASSLWQGLQPQHF
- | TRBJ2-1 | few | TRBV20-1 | TGCAGTGCTAGAGTACCAGCAAGCCCCTACAATGAGCAGTTCTTC | CSARVPASPYNEQFF
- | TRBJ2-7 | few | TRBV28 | TGTGCCAGCAGCCCACCAGGACCGAGCTACGAGCAGTACTTC | CASSPPGPSYEQYF
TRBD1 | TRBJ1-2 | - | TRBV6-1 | TGTGCCAGCACCAGGCAGACAGGGGATGGCTACACCTTC | CASTRQTGDGYTF
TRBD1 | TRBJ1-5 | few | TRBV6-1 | TGTGCCAGCAGTCGCGGACAGGGGAGAGGTCAGCCCCAGCATTTT | CASSRGQGRGQPQHF
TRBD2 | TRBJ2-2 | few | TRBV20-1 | TGCAGTGCTCCGTTAGCTAGCGGAGGGACCGGGGAGCTGTTTTTT | CSAPLASGGTGELFF
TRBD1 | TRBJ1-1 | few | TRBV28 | TGTGCCAGCAGTTTCGGGGACAGGGCACCGAACACTGAAGCTTTCTTT | CASSFGDRAPNTEAFF